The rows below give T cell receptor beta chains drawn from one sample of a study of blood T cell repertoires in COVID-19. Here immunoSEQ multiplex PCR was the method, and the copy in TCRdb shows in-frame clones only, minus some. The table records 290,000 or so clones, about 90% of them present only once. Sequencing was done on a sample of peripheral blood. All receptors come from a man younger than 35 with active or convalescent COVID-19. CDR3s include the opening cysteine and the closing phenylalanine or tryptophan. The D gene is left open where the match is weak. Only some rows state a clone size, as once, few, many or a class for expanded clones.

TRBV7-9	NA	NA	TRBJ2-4	CASSLELGLAKNIQYF	TGTGCCAGCAGCTTAGAGTTGGGCTTAGCCAAAAACATTCAGTACTTC
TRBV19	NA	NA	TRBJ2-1	CASSYSRYNEQFF	TGTGCCAGCTCCTACTCTCGATACAATGAGCAGTTCTTC
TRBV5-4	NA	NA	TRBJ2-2	CASSLAAGLNTGELFF	TGTGCCAGCAGCTTGGCCGCAGGGTTAAACACCGGGGAGCTGTTTTTT
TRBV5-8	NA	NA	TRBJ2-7	CASSLFGADAYEQYF	TGTGCCAGCAGCTTGTTTGGGGCAGACGCCTACGAGCAGTACTTC
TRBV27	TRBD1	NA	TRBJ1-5	CASSLQGAGEPQHF	TGTGCCAGCAGTTTACAGGGGGCTGGAGAGCCCCAGCATTTT
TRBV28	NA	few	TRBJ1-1	CASSFRGNTEAFF	TGTGCCAGCAGTTTTAGAGGGAACACTGAAGCTTTCTTT
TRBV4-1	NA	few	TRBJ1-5	CASSQDFGGDSNQPQHF	TGCGCCAGCAGCCAAGATTTTGGGGGGGATAGCAATCAGCCCCAGCATTTT
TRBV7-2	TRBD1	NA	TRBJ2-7	CASKAQGQTYEQYF	TGTGCCAGCAAGGCGCAGGGACAGACCTACGAGCAGTACTTC
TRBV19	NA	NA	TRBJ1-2	CASSIEQGRGYTF	TGTGCCAGTAGTATCGAACAGGGACGTGGCTACACCTTC
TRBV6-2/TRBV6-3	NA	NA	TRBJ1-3	CASIPARTPGNTIYF	TGTGCCAGCATCCCAGCACGGACTCCTGGAAACACCATATATTTT
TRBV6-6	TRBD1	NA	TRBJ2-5	CASSYSWTGGQETQYF	TGTGCCAGCAGTTACTCATGGACAGGGGGCCAAGAGACCCAGTACTTC
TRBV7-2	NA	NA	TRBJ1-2	CASSPQNNYGYTF	TGTGCCAGCAGCCCACAGAATAACTATGGCTACACCTTC
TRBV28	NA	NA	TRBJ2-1	CASSFLLVLGEQFF	TGTGCCAGCAGTTTTTTGCTAGTTCTAGGTGAGCAGTTCTTC
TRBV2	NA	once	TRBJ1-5	CASRRINQPQHF	TGTGCCAGCAGGCGTATAAATCAGCCCCAGCATTTT
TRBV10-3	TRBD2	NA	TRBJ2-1	CAIRGLAGEPYNEQFF	TGTGCCATCAGAGGACTAGCGGGAGAGCCCTACAATGAGCAGTTCTTC
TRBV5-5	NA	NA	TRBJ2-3	CASSLATDTQYF	TGTGCCAGCAGCTTGGCTACAGATACGCAGTATTTT
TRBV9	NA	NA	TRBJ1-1	CASSRWNTEAFF	TGTGCCAGCAGCCGGTGGAACACTGAAGCTTTCTTT
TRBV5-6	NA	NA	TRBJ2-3	CASSFSDPDSPTQYF	TGTGCCAGCAGCTTCTCTGACCCGGACAGCCCTACGCAGTATTTT
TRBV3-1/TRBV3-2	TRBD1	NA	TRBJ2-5	CASSLTTGGETQYF	TGTGCCAGCAGCCTAACGACAGGGGGAGAGACCCAGTACTTC
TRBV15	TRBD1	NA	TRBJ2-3	CATSSSGTGGLTFGDTQYF	TGTGCCACCAGCAGCTCCGGGACAGGGGGCTTGACCTTTGGGGATACGCAGTATTTT
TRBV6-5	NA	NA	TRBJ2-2	CASSSAGTLGPGELFF	TGTGCCAGCAGTTCGGCCGGGACTTTAGGCCCCGGGGAGCTGTTTTTT
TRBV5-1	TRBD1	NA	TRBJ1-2	CASSSGTGYLEYGYTF	TGCGCCAGCAGCAGCGGGACAGGGTATTTGGAGTATGGCTACACCTTC
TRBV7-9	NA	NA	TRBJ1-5	CASSFVAGQPQHF	TGTGCCAGCAGCTTTGTGGCGGGCCAGCCCCAGCATTTT
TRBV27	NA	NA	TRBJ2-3	CASSSSPFSHTQYF	TGTGCCAGCAGTTCGTCCCCCTTTTCCCATACGCAGTATTTT
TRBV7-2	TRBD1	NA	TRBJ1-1	CASSLARQGKAFF	TGTGCCAGCAGCTTAGCCCGACAGGGGAAAGCTTTCTTT
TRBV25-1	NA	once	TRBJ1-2	CASSEYPSEGRDGYTF	TGTGCCAGCAGTGAATACCCCAGCGAGGGTAGGGATGGCTACACCTTC
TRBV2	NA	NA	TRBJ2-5	CASPGRETQYF	TGTGCCAGCCCGGGAAGGGAGACCCAGTACTTC
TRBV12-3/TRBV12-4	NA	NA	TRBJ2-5	CASSFGETQYF	TGTGCCAGCAGTTTTGGCGAGACCCAGTACTTC
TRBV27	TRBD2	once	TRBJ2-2	CASSFSSGGATGELFF	TGTGCCAGCAGTTTTTCTAGCGGGGGGGCGACCGGGGAGCTGTTTTTT
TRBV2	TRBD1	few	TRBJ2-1	CASNFQGAHNEQFF	TGTGCCAGCAACTTTCAGGGGGCTCACAATGAGCAGTTCTTC
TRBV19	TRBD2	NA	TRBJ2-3	CASKKIAGGTDTQYF	TGTGCCAGTAAAAAAATAGCGGGAGGCACAGATACGCAGTATTTT
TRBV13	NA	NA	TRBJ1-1	CASSLILNTEAFF	TGTGCCAGCAGCTTAATCTTGAACACTGAAGCTTTCTTT
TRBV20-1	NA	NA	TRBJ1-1	CSARKGVEAFF	TGCAGTGCTAGAAAAGGGGTTGAAGCTTTCTTT
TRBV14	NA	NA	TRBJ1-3	CASSQVAGTTSGNTIYF	TGTGCCAGCAGCCAAGTGGCCGGGACAACCTCTGGAAACACCATATATTTT
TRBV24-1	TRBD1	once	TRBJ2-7	CATSDPRGLYF	TGTGCCACCAGTGATCCCAGGGGGCTGTACTTC
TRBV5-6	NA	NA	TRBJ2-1	CASSLPGIYNEQFF	TGTGCCAGCAGCCTTCCGGGGATCTACAATGAGCAGTTCTTC
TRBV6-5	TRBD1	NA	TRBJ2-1	CASRLTGGSYNEQFF	TGTGCCAGCAGACTCACAGGGGGCTCCTACAATGAGCAGTTCTTC
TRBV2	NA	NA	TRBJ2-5	CASFRGNQETQYF	TGTGCCAGCTTTAGAGGAAACCAAGAGACCCAGTACTTC
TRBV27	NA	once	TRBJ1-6	CASSTSSAYNSPLHF	TGTGCCAGCAGTACCTCTTCGGCCTATAATTCACCCCTCCACTTT
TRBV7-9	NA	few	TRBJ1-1	CASSPQRGGAGTEAFF	TGTGCCAGCAGCCCTCAACGCGGGGGGGCCGGCACTGAAGCTTTCTTT
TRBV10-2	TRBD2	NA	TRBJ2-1	CASSLSGTYNEQFF	TGCGCCAGCAGCCTTAGCGGGACCTACAATGAGCAGTTCTTC
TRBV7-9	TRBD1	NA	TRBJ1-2	CASSGRDRGFYGYTF	TGTGCCAGCAGCGGCAGGGACAGGGGATTCTATGGCTACACCTTC
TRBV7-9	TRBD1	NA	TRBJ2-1	CASSLNRGISYNEQFF	TGTGCCAGCAGCCTAAACAGGGGAATTTCCTACAATGAGCAGTTCTTC
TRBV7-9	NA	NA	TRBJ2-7	CASSLGQEQYF	TGTGCCAGCAGCTTAGGGCAGGAGCAGTACTTC
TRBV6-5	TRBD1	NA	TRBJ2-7	CASSTTGQGRRQYF	TGTGCCAGCAGTACAACGGGACAGGGGAGGAGGCAGTACTTC
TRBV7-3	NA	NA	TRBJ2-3	CASSLVGRHTQYF	TGTGCCAGCAGCTTAGTGGGCCGACATACGCAGTATTTT
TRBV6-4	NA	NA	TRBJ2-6	CASSDQRSGANVLTF	TGTGCCAGCAGTGACCAGCGCTCTGGGGCCAACGTCCTGACTTTC
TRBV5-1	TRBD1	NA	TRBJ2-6	CASSWTGSVSGANVLTF	TGCGCCAGCAGCTGGACAGGCTCGGTGTCTGGGGCCAACGTCCTGACTTTC
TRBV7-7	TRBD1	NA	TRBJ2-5	CASSPNRGPGETQYF	TGTGCCAGCAGCCCTAACAGGGGGCCGGGAGAGACCCAGTACTTC
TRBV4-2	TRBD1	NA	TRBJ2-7	CASSQADRAFYEQYF	TGTGCCAGCAGCCAAGCCGACAGGGCATTCTACGAGCAGTACTTC
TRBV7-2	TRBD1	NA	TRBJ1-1	CASSSVDRVVKEAFF	TGTGCCAGCAGCTCAGTTGACAGGGTCGTTAAAGAAGCTTTCTTT
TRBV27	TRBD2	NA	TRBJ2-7	CASSAAGVSYEQYF	TGTGCCAGCAGTGCGGCGGGAGTGTCCTACGAGCAGTACTTC
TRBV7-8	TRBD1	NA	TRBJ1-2	CASSPFSFGQDGYTF	TGTGCCAGCAGCCCCTTTAGTTTCGGACAGGATGGCTACACCTTC
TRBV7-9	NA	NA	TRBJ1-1	CASSREFFRANPEAFF	TGTGCCAGCAGCCGGGAGTTCTTCCGGGCCAACCCTGAAGCTTTCTTT